These 8 T cell receptor beta chains were sequenced from one sample in a study of OX40 agonist ivuxolimab in advanced cancers. Generated by immunoSEQ multiplex PCR, the TCRdb table keeps only in-frame clones and is missing some. Of 65,000 to 95,000 clones in the sample, just over 85% were seen once. The sequences come from CD4+ or CD8+ T cells sorted from blood, collected in a trial of the OX40 agonist ivuxolimab. The receptors were sampled from an adult with an advanced solid tumor such as melanoma, head and neck, liver or kidney cancer.

The chain is built from TRBV7-9 and TRBJ1-1; a weak D match, TRBD1 (5 bases). The length of the CDR3 is 15 residues. Trimming took 4 bases from V and 2 from J, leaving 14 bases between them. CDR1 SEHNR and CDR2 FQNEAQ come from the germline V gene (reference sequence). The CDR3: CASSSSGTANTEAFF. CDR3 DNA: TGTGCCAGCAGCTCGTCCGGGACGGCTAACACTGAAGCTTTCTTT.

This clone was counted once. This chain uses TRBV9 with TRBJ2-4; the D call may be TRBD1 or TRBD2 (5 bases each). The V gene lost 4 bases and the J gene lost 9 bases, with 17 bases spanning the gap. In germline, CDR1 is SGDLS, CDR2 YYNGEE. The CDR3 has 14 residues. The CDR3 region has the DNA TGTGCCAGCAGCCCTTTTGGGACGGGGAGCATTCAGTACTTC. Translation: CASSPFGTGSIQYF.

V gene TRBV27 combines with J gene TRBJ2-7; 8 nucleotides agree with TRBD2. V lost 6 bases to trimming and J lost 2 bases; unmatched junction nucleotides: 9. Germline V lookup: CDR1 MNHEY, CDR2 SMNVEV (reference sequence). This CDR3 contains 15 residues. The CDR3 DNA reads TGTGCCAGCAGCCCAACCGGGACTAGAGCCTACGAGCAGTACTTC. Its protein is CASSPTGTRAYEQYF.

This clone was counted a few times. CDR3: CASSLYNEQFF. The CDR3 coding sequence is TGTGCCAGCAGTTTGTACAATGAGCAGTTCTTC. The V and J genes are TRBV27 and TRBJ2-1; no reliable D call. Trimming took off 3 bases at V and 4 bases at J, with 1 base between the two ends. Germline-derived CDR1 and CDR2 are MNHEY and SMNVEV (reference sequence). The CDR3 is 11 residues long.

This clone was counted a single time. This rearrangement joins TRBV5-1 to TRBJ1-2; D is unresolved. Germline V gene lookup returns CDR1 SGHRS and CDR2 YFSETQ. This CDR3 has 16 residues. V lost 6 bases, J lost 6 bases, and 24 bases lay in between. The CDR3 here is CASKVGTAQTMNGYTF. For the CDR3, the DNA is TGCGCCAGCAAAGTGGGTACAGCACAGACCATGAATGGCTACACCTTC.

This chain links TRBV29-1 with TRBJ1-1; TRBD1 might be the D (5 bases). The CDR3 contains 13 residues. V was trimmed by 7 bases and J by 3 bases, leaving 15 bases between them. Germline V gene data show CDR1 as SQVTM and CDR2 as ANQGSEA. Here the CDR3 reads CSGPAGGDTEAFF. Here the CDR3 DNA reads TGCAGCGGGCCTGCGGGGGGGGACACTGAAGCTTTCTTT.

This clone was counted once. The CDR3 DNA follows: TGTGCCAGAAGCTTGGGACGGAGTAATGAAAAACTGTTTTTT. Amino acids: CARSLGRSNEKLFF. The rearrangement uses TRBV5-3 and TRBJ1-4; D is ambiguous. TRBV5-3 is an ORF, and what it does is uncertain. The CDR3 loop spans 14 amino acids. V was pared by 0 bases and J by 4 bases, with 7 bases between.

The chain employs TRBV30 and TRBJ1-1; no definite D call. Germline loops: CDR1 GTSNPN, CDR2 SVGIG (reference sequence). This CDR3 comprises 13 residues. The V gene lost 1 base and the J gene lost 5 bases, with 11 bases spanning the gap. CDR3 in DNA: TGTGCCTGGAGTGAAGACCAAGCGACTGAAGCTTTCTTT. Protein sequence: CAWSEDQATEAFF.